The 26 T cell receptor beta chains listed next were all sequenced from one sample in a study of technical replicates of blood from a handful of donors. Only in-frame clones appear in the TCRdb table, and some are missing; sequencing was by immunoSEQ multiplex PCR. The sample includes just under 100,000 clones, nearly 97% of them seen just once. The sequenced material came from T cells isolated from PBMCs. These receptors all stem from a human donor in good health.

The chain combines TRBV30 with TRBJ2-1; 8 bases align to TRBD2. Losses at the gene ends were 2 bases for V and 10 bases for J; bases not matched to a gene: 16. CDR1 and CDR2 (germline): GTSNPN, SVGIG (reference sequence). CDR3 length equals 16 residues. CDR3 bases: TGTGCCTGGAGTACCCCAAACTTACGGGGGGGCGAAGAGCAGTTCTTC. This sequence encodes CAWSTPNLRGGEEQFF.

CDR3 coding DNA: TGTGCCAGCAGTGAGGTACTAGCGTCCTACGAGCAGTACTTC. Its translation: CASSEVLASYEQYF. The chain uses TRBV6-1 and TRBJ2-7, with 7 bases matching TRBD2. Germline CDR1 and CDR2: MNHNS and SASEGT. CDR3 size: 14 residues. V was pared by 3 bases and J by 1 base, with 3 bases of the junction left unmatched.

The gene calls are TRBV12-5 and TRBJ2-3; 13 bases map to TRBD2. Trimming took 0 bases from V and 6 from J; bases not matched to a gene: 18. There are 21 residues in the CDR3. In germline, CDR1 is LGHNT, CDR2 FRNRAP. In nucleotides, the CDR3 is TGTGCTAGTGGTTTGGTACGCCTGGGACTAGCGGGGACCTCCTACCGGGATACGCAGTATTTT. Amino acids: CASGLVRLGLAGTSYRDTQYF.

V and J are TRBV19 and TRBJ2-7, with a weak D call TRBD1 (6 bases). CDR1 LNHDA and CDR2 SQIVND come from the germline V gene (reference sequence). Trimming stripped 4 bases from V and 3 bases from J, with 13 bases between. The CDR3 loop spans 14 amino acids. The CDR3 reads CASSSDQGFYEQYF. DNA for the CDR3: TGTGCCAGTAGTAGTGATCAGGGGTTCTACGAGCAGTACTTC.

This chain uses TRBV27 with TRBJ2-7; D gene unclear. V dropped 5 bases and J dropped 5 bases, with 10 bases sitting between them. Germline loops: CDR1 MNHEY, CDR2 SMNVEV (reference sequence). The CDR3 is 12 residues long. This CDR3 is CASSPVGHEQYF. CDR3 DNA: TGTGCCAGCAGTCCGGTGGGCCACGAGCAGTACTTC.

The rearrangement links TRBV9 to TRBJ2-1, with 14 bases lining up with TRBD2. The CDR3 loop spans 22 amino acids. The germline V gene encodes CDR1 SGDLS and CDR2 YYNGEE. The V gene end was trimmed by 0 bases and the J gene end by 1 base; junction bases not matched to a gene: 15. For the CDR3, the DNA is TGTGCCAGCAGCGTAGCTGCGGGGAGGGGACTAGCGGGAGATAAATCCTACAATGAGCAGTTCTTC. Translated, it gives CASSVAAGRGLAGDKSYNEQFF.

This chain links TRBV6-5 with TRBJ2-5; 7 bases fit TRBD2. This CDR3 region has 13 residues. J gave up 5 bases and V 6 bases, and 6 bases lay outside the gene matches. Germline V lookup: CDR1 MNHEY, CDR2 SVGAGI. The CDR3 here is CASRREGRETQYF. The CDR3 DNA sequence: TGTGCCAGCAGAAGGGAGGGAAGGGAGACCCAGTACTTC.

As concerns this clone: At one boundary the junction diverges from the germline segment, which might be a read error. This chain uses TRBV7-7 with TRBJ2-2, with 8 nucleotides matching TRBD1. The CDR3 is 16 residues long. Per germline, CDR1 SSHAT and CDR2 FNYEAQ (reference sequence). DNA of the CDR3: TGTGCTAGCAGCCCAGACAGGGGCTCAAGCACCGGGGAGCTGTTTTTT. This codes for CASSPDRGSSTGELFF.

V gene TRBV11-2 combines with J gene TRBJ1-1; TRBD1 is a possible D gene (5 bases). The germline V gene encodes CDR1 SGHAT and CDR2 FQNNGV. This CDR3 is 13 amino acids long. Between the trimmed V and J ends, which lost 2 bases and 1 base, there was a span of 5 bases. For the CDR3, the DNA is TGTGCCAGCAGCTTAACAGGGAACACTGAAGCTTTCTTT. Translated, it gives CASSLTGNTEAFF.

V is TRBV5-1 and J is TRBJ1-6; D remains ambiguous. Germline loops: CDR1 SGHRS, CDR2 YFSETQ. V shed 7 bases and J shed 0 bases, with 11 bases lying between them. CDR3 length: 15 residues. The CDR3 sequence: CASREASSYNSPLHF. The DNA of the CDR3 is TGCGCCAGCCGCGAGGCGAGCTCCTATAATTCACCCCTCCACTTT.

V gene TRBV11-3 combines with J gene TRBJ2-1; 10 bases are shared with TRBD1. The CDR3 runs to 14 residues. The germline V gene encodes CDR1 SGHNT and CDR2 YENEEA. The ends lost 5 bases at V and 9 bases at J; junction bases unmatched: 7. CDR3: CASSQQTGGVEQFF. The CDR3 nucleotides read TGTGCCAGCAGCCAACAGACAGGGGGCGTTGAGCAGTTCTTC.

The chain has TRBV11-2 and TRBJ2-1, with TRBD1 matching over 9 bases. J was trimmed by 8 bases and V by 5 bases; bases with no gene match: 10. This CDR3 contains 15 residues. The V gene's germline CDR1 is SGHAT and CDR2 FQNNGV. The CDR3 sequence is CASSAQDRGIDEQFF. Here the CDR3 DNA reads TGTGCCAGCAGCGCGCAGGACAGGGGAATTGATGAGCAGTTCTTC.

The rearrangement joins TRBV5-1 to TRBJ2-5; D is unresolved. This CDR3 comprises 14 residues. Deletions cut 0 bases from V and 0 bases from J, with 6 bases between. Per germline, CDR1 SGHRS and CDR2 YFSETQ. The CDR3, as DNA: TGCGCCAGCAGCTTGGCCGGGTACCAAGAGACCCAGTACTTC. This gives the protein CASSLAGYQETQYF. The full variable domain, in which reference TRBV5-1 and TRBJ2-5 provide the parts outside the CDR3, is KAGVTQTPRYLIKTRGQQVTLSCSPISGHRSVSWYQQTPGQGLQFLFEYFSETQRNKGNFPGRFSGRQFSNSRSEMNVSTLELGDSALYLCASSLAGYQETQYFGPGTRLLVL.

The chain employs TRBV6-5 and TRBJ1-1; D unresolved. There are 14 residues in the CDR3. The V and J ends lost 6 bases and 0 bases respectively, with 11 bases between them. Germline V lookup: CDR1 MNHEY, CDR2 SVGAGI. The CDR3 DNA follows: TGTGCCAGCAGATACCGAGCCCTGAACACTGAAGCTTTCTTT. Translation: CASRYRALNTEAFF.

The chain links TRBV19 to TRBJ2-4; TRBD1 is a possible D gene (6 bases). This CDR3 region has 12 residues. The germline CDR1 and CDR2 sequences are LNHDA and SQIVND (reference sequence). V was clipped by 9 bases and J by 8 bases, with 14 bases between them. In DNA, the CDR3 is TGTGCCAGCGCAGGGGACGAGGACATTCAGTACTTC. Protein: CASAGDEDIQYF.

Written as DNA, the CDR3 is TGTGCCAGCTGTGGAGGGGCCGAGCAGTACTTC. Protein sequence: CASCGGAEQYF. The chain joins TRBV6-5 to TRBJ2-7, with a weak D call TRBD2 (6 bases). Looked up from germline, CDR1 is MNHEY and CDR2 is SVGAGI. The CDR3 length is 11 residues. V lost 8 bases and J lost 6, with 11 bases in between.

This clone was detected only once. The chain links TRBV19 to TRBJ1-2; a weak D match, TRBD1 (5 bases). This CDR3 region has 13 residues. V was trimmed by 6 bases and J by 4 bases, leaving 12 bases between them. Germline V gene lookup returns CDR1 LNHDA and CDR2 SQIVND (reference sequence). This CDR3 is CASSPPGPYGYTF. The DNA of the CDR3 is TGTGCCAGTAGCCCCCCAGGGCCCTATGGCTACACCTTC.

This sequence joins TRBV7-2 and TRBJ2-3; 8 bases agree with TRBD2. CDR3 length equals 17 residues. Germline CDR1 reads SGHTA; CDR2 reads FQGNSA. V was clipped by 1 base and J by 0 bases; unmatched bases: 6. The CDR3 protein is CASSLGRLAGSTDTQYF. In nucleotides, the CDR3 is TGTGCCAGCAGCTTAGGTCGGCTAGCGGGCAGCACAGATACGCAGTATTTT. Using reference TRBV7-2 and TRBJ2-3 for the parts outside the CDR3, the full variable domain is GAGVSQSPSNKVTEKGKDVELRCDPISGHTALYWYRQSLGQGLEFLIYFQGNSAPDKSGLPSDRFSAERTGGSVSTLTIQRTQQEDSAVYLCASSLGRLAGSTDTQYFGPGTRLTVL.

The CDR3: CASRMGTGKYEQYF. The CDR3 DNA reads TGTGCCAGCAGGATGGGGACAGGGAAATACGAGCAGTACTTC. The chain is built from TRBV2 and TRBJ2-7, with TRBD1 identical over 9 bases. From germline, CDR1 is SNHLY and CDR2 FYNNEI. The trim removed 6 bases at V and 4 bases at J, leaving 7 bases unmatched. The CDR3 contains 14 residues.

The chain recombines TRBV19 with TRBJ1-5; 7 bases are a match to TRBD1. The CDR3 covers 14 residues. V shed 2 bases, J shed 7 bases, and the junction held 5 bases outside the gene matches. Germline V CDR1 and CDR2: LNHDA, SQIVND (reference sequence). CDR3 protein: CASSIWAGGQPQHF. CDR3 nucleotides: TGTGCCAGTAGTATATGGGCAGGGGGACAGCCCCAGCATTTT.

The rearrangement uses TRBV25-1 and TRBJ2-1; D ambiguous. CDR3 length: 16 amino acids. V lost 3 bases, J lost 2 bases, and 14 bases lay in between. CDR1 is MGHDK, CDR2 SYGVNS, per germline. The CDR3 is CASSDRTGRAYNEQFF. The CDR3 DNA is TGTGCCAGCAGTGACCGTACCGGTCGTGCCTACAATGAGCAGTTCTTC.

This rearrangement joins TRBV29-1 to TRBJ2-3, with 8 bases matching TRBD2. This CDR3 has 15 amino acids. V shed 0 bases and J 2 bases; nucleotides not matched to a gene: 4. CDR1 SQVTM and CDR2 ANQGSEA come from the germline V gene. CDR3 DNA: TGCAGCGTTGAAGAGTTTAGCGGGATCACAGATACGCAGTATTTT. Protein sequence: CSVEEFSGITDTQYF.

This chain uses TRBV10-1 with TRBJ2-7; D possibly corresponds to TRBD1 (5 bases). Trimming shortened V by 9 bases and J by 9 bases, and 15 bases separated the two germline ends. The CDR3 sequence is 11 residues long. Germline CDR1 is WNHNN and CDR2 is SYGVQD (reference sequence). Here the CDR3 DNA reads TGCGCCAGGGATGACAGTCACGGGCAGTACTTC. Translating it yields CARDDSHGQYF.

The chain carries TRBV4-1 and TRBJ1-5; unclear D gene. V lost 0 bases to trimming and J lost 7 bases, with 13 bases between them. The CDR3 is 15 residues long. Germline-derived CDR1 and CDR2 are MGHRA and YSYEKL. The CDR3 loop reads CASSQDVRQQQPQHF. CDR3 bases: TGCGCCAGCAGCCAAGATGTTCGACAACAACAGCCCCAGCATTTT.

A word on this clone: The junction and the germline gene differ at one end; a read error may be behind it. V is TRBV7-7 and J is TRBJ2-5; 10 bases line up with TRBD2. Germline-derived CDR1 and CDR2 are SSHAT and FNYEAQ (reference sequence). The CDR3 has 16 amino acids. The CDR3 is CASSLGRLAGEETQYF. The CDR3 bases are TGTGCTAGCAGCTTAGGAAGGCTAGCGGGGGAAGAGACCCAGTACTTC.

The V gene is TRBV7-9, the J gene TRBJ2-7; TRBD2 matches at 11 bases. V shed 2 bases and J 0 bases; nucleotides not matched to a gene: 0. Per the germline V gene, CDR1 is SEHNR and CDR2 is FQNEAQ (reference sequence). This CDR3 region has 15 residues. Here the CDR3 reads CASSLLAGGSYEQYF. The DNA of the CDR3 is TGTGCCAGCAGCTTACTAGCGGGAGGCTCCTACGAGCAGTACTTC.